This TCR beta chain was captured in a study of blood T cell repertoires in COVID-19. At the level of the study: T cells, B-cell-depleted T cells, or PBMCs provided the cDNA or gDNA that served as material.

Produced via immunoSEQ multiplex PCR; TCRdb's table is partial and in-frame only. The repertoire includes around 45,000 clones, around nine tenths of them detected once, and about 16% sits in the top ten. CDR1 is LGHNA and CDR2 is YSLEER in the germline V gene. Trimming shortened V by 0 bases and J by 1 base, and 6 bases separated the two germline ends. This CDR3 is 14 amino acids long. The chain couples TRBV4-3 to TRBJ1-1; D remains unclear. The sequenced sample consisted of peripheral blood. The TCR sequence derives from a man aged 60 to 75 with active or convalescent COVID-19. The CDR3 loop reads CASSQDWRNTEAFF. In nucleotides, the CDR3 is TGCGCCAGCAGCCAAGATTGGAGGAACACTGAAGCTTTCTTT.